This T cell receptor (beta chain) was captured by sequencing in a study of CD8 T cells in ankylosing spondylitis. As concerns this clonotype: No antigen is known for it.

The germline V gene has CDR1 SGHDN and CDR2 FVKESK. The junction had 14 bases not matched to a gene; V was cut back by 4 bases and J by 4 bases. The CDR3 runs 20 residues. The study, taken as a whole, reports: Certain motif variants had earlier appeared in reactive arthritis synovial fluid and blood.

TCRdb reprocessed the 5' RACE reads with MiXCR, giving one entry per CDR3 protein. In the table there are around 230,000 distinct CDR3 sequences, around 8% of which are singletons. V gene TRBV14 combines with J gene TRBJ2-6; the match to TRBD1 covers 12 bases. The clonotype comes from a female donor with ankylosing spondylitis or in good health (not recorded which). Source material: blood, either unsorted or a sorted T cell fraction (not recorded which). The CDR3 DNA sequence: TGTGCCAGCAGCCGATTTTTACCGGGACAGGGGGCTAAAGGGGCCAACGTCCTGACTTTC. Protein: CASSRFLPGQGAKGANVLTF.